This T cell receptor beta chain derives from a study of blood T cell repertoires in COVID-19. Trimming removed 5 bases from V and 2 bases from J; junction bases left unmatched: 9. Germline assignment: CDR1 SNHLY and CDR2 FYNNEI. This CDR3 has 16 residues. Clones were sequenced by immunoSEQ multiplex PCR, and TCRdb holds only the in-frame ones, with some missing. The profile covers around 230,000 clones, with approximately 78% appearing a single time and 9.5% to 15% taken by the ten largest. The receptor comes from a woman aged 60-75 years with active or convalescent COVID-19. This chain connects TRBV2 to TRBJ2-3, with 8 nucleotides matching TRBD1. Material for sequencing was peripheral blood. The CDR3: CASSLQGVIITDTQYF. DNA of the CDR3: TGTGCCAGCAGTTTACAGGGGGTCATCATCACAGATACGCAGTATTTT.